Presented here are 8 T cell receptor beta chains from one specimen sequenced in a study of OX40 agonist ivuxolimab in advanced cancers. Repertoires were generated with immunoSEQ multiplex PCR, while TCRdb's copy carries only in-frame clones and drops some. This repertoire shows tens of thousands of clones, around 93% found once; its top ten account for 8.7%. The sample here was CD4+ or CD8+ T cells sorted from blood, taken in a trial of the OX40 agonist ivuxolimab. All receptors derive from an adult with an advanced solid tumor such as melanoma, head and neck, liver or kidney cancer.

The rearrangement links TRBV4-1 to TRBJ2-7, with D perhaps matching TRBD2 (6 bases). The CDR3 spans 15 residues. V lost 1 base and J lost 3, with 13 bases in between. Germline CDR1 reads MGHRA; CDR2 reads YSYEKL. CDR3 DNA sequence: TGCGCCAGCAGCCAAGGGTGGCAGGGAGGCTACGAGCAGTACTTC. The encoded protein is CASSQGWQGGYEQYF.

This CDR3 is CASSQDLGRGANYGYTF. For the CDR3, the DNA is TGCGCCAGCAGCCAAGACTTAGGCAGGGGAGCAAACTATGGCTACACCTTC. The chain carries TRBV4-3 and TRBJ1-2; the D gene is possibly TRBD1 (6 bases). The CDR3 has 17 amino acids. The V and J ends lost 0 bases and 2 bases respectively, with 16 bases between them. CDR1 is LGHNA and CDR2 is YSLEER in the germline V gene.

The rearrangement links TRBV19 to TRBJ1-1; D is perhaps TRBD1 (5 bases). Germline-derived CDR1 and CDR2 are LNHDA and SQIVND (reference sequence). The ends were cut back, 2 bases at V and 1 base at J, with 11 bases in the middle. CDR3 length: 15 amino acids. The CDR3 protein is CASSIRQLTNTEAFF. The CDR3 region has the DNA TGTGCCAGTAGTATACGACAGCTCACGAACACTGAAGCTTTCTTT.

This chain joins TRBV6-5 and TRBJ2-7, with 8 bases that match TRBD1. From germline, CDR1 is MNHEY and CDR2 SVGAGI. V was clipped by 6 bases and J by 2 bases; unmatched bases: 6. The CDR3 loop spans 14 amino acids. CDR3 sequence: CASRTTGVAYEQYF. As DNA, the CDR3 is TGTGCCAGCAGGACGACAGGGGTGGCCTACGAGCAGTACTTC.

The genes are TRBV9 and TRBJ1-5, with TRBD1 as a possible D gene (6 bases). Germline V gives CDR1 SGDLS, CDR2 YYNGEE. This CDR3 comprises 15 residues. The V end lost 0 bases, the J end lost 2 bases, and 9 bases lay between the germline ends. CDR3 DNA sequence: TGTGCCAGCAGCGTAGAGGCAGGGGGCAATCAGCCCCAGCATTTT. This codes for CASSVEAGGNQPQHF.

V and J are TRBV14 and TRBJ2-7; D is undetermined. Per germline, CDR1 SGHDN and CDR2 FVKESK. Between the trimmed V and J ends, which lost 0 bases and 0 bases, there was a span of 9 bases. The CDR3 is 15 amino acids. CDR3: CASSQDHISSYEQYF. Here the CDR3 DNA reads TGTGCCAGCAGCCAAGACCACATCAGCTCCTACGAGCAGTACTTC.

This rearrangement joins TRBV7-9 to TRBJ2-3; D remains ambiguous. The germline CDR1 and CDR2 sequences are SEHNR and FQNEAQ (reference sequence). V was cut by 7 bases and J by 2 bases, with 10 bases left in between. The CDR3 contains 13 residues. The CDR3 protein is CASIEASTDTQYF. The CDR3 region has the DNA TGTGCCAGCATCGAGGCCTCCACAGATACGCAGTATTTT.

This rearrangement joins TRBV27 to TRBJ1-2; possibly TRBD1 for D (5 bases). Trimming took off 5 bases at V and 1 base at J, with 17 bases between the two ends. The CDR3 has 16 residues. Germline CDR1 and CDR2: MNHEY and SMNVEV (reference sequence). The CDR3 DNA follows: TGTGCCAGCAGTCCTACGTCCCTCGGGGGTAACTATGGCTACACCTTC. Protein product: CASSPTSLGGNYGYTF.